A single sample gave rise to the 14 T cell receptor beta chains below, sequenced in a study of OX40 agonist ivuxolimab in advanced cancers. TCRdb's copy holds only in-frame clones and misses some; the assay was immunoSEQ multiplex PCR. The table includes about 79,000 clones, around 92% detected once. Sequenced material: CD4+ or CD8+ T cells sorted from blood, taken in a trial of the OX40 agonist ivuxolimab. These receptors came from an adult with an advanced solid tumor such as melanoma, head and neck, liver or kidney cancer.

The CDR3 region is CASSDRDSSYNEQFF. The CDR3 DNA reads TGTGCCAGCAGCGACCGGGACAGTTCCTACAATGAGCAGTTCTTC. V is TRBV11-3 and J is TRBJ2-1; TRBD1 aligns across 7 bases. The CDR3 runs to 15 residues. V shed 5 bases, J shed 1 base, and the junction held 5 bases outside the gene matches. Looked up from germline, CDR1 is SGHNT and CDR2 is YENEEA.

J is TRBJ2-7 and V is TRBV14, with 12 bases aligning to TRBD1. The V gene end was trimmed by 0 bases and the J gene end by 3 bases; junction bases not matched to a gene: 12. Germline assignment: CDR1 SGHDN and CDR2 FVKESK. The CDR3 is 19 residues long. Here the CDR3 reads CASSQDFGTGGANYYEQYF. For the CDR3, the DNA is TGTGCCAGCAGCCAAGATTTTGGGACAGGGGGCGCCAACTACTACGAGCAGTACTTC. The whole variable domain, filled in from reference TRBV14 and TRBJ2-7, reads EAGVTQFPSHSVIEKGQTVTLRCDPISGHDNLYWYRRVMGKEIKFLLHFVKESKQDESGMPNNRFLAERTGGTYSTLKVQPAELEDSGVYFCASSQDFGTGGANYYEQYFGPGTRLTVT.

The CDR3 DNA follows: TGTGCCAGCAGCTTAGGAACAGGGGTTGAGGAGACCCAGTACTTC. The encoded protein is CASSLGTGVEETQYF. V and J are TRBV11-3 and TRBJ2-5; 7 bases are shared with TRBD1. Unmatched junction bases numbered 7, after V lost 1 base and J lost 5 bases. This CDR3 has 15 residues. Germline-derived CDR1 and CDR2 are SGHNT and YENEEA.

This chain joins TRBV7-2 and TRBJ2-2; 7 bases are shared with TRBD2. Germline V CDR1 and CDR2: SGHTA, FQGNSA. The CDR3 sequence is 15 residues long. The ends lost 1 base at V and 6 bases at J; junction bases unmatched: 5. CDR3 bases: TGTGCCAGCAGCTTAGGGTCGGGAGGAGCCGGGGAGCTGTTTTTT. It specifies CASSLGSGGAGELFF.

The rearrangement links TRBV7-3 to TRBJ2-1; 7 nucleotides agree with TRBD2. The CDR3 has 15 amino acids. V dropped 4 bases and J dropped 4; count of bases not matched to a gene: 7. CDR1 is SGHTA, CDR2 FQGTGA, per germline. The CDR3 DNA reads as TGTGCCAGCAGCTCGGAGGCTAGCGGTTACAATGAGCAGTTCTTC. It is translated as CASSSEASGYNEQFF.

The chain recombines TRBV6-5 with TRBJ2-2; D remains unclear. V lost 6 bases, J lost 9 bases, and 14 bases lay in between. The CDR3 is 13 residues long. Germline V CDR1 and CDR2: MNHEY, SVGAGI. In nucleotides, the CDR3 is TGTGCCAGCAGACTAAGTCCGGTCTGGGAGCTGTTTTTT. Amino acids: CASRLSPVWELFF.

The V and J genes are TRBV6-5 and TRBJ1-4; D is undetermined. CDR1 is MNHEY and CDR2 is SVGAGI in the germline V gene. This CDR3 has 13 residues. V lost 2 bases and J lost 5, with 6 bases in between. The CDR3 region has the DNA TGTGCCAGCAGTTACGCTCTGAATGAAAAACTGTTTTTT. Translated: CASSYALNEKLFF.

V usage is TRBV7-2 and J usage is TRBJ2-7, with 9 bases aligning to TRBD1. CDR1 and CDR2 (germline): SGHTA, FQGNSA. The J segment lost 2 bases and the V segment lost 5 bases, leaving 10 bases of the junction unmatched. The CDR3 totals 16 residues. The DNA of the CDR3 is TGTGCCAGCAGCCCCCTTCTGGGGGACAGGGCCTACGAGCAGTACTTC. Protein product: CASSPLLGDRAYEQYF.

This clone has just one count. The chain combines TRBV11-2 with TRBJ1-4, with D unresolved. V lost 1 base to trimming and J lost 8 bases, with 14 bases between them. The CDR3 has 15 amino acids. Germline CDR1 reads SGHAT; CDR2 reads FQNNGV. CDR3 loop: CASSLGGYGREKLFF. In nucleotides, the CDR3 is TGTGCCAGCAGCTTAGGGGGTTACGGGAGGGAAAAACTGTTTTTT.

The V gene is TRBV7-2, the J gene TRBJ1-5; TRBD1 might be the D (5 bases). The CDR3 is 15 residues long. Germline V CDR1 and CDR2: SGHTA, FQGNSA. With 1 base removed from V and 9 bases from J, the gap between germline ends came to 16 bases. CDR3 DNA sequence: TGTGCCAGCAGCTTAGTTGGGGGAGGGGTGGGGCCCCAGCATTTT. Residues: CASSLVGGGVGPQHF.

The chain carries TRBV9 and TRBJ1-2, with TRBD1 matching 8 bases. Trimming at V came to 1 base and at J to 6 bases, leaving 8 bases not matched to a gene. Germline-derived CDR1 and CDR2 are SGDLS and YYNGEE. This CDR3 is built from 15 residues. The CDR3: CASSVTDRVDHGYTF. Here the CDR3 DNA reads TGTGCCAGCAGCGTAACGGACAGGGTTGACCATGGCTACACCTTC.

This chain uses TRBV7-2 with TRBJ1-3; D uncertain. The CDR3 loop spans 15 amino acids. V was shortened by 5 bases and J by 0 bases, with 11 bases between the two germline ends. From germline, CDR1 is SGHTA and CDR2 FQGNSA. CDR3 in amino acids: CASSATYGSGNTIYF. In DNA form, the CDR3 reads TGTGCCAGCAGCGCCACCTATGGCTCTGGAAACACCATATATTTT. The variable domain in full, with the rest retrieved from reference TRBV7-2 and TRBJ1-3, is GAGVSQSPSNKVTEKGKDVELRCDPISGHTALYWYRQSLGQGLEFLIYFQGNSAPDKSGLPSDRFSAERTGGSVSTLTIQRTQQEDSAVYLCASSATYGSGNTIYFGEGSWLTVV.

This clone was observed a single time. The chain employs TRBV19 and TRBJ1-1; possibly TRBD1 for D (6 bases). This CDR3 spans 15 amino acids. Germline assignment: CDR1 LNHDA and CDR2 SQIVND (reference sequence). The ends were cut back, 11 bases at V and 0 bases at J, with 19 bases in the middle. CDR3 sequence reads: CAAGGDTGLNTEAFF. The CDR3 DNA is TGTGCCGCGGGAGGGGACACCGGCCTGAACACTGAAGCTTTCTTT.

The V call is TRBV11-2, the J call TRBJ1-2; D ambiguous. Germline V lookup: CDR1 SGHAT, CDR2 FQNNGV. The CDR3 spans 12 residues. Trimming took 5 bases from V and 8 from J, leaving 12 bases between them. The CDR3 nucleotides are TGTGCCAGCAGCCCAGGCGCGGGGGGCTACACCTTC. Residues: CASSPGAGGYTF.